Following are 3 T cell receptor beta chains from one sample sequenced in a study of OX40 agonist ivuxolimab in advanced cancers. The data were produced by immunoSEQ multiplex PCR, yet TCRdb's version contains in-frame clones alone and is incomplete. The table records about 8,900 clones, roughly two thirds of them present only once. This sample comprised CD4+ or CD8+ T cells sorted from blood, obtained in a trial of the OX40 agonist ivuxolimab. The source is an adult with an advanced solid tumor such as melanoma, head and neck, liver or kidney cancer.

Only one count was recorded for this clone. DNA for the CDR3: TGTGCCAGCAGCCAAGAATTCAAGTACACCTTC. Translated: CASSQEFKYTF. The V gene is TRBV4-2, the J gene TRBJ1-2, with D hard to call. Germline CDR1 reads LGHNA; CDR2 reads YNFKEQ. V was clipped by 0 bases and J by 11 bases, with 7 bases between them. CDR3 size: 11 residues.

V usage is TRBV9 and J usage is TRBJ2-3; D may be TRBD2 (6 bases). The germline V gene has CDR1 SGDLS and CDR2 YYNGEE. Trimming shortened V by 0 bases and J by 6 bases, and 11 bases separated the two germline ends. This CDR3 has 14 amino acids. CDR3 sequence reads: CASSVVGGGDTQYF. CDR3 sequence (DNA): TGTGCCAGCAGCGTAGTCGGTGGGGGGGATACGCAGTATTTT. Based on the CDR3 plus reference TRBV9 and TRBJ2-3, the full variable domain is DSGVTQTPKHLITATGQRVTLRCSPRSGDLSVYWYQQSLDQGLQFLIQYYNGEERAKGNILERFSAQQFPDLHSELNLSSLELGDSALYFCASSVVGGGDTQYFGPGTRLTVL.

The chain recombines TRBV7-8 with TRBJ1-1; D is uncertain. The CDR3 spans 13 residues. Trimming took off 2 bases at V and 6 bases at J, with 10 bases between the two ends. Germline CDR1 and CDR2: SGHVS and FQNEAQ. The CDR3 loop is CASSLRGRSEAFF. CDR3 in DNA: TGTGCCAGCAGCTTACGAGGGCGGTCTGAAGCTTTCTTT.